This TCR beta chain is from a study of cytomegalovirus exposure and HLA in healthy donors. Study findings and constraints: Analysis was carried out at a later point, and it linked a missense DCLRE1C variant to TCR beta V- and J-gene trimming. Cytomegalovirus-associated status was assigned to fewer than 200 TCR beta chains.

Primers included in the PCR were 60 Vbeta and 13 Jbeta primers. Per the authors' pipeline: Some 10 million of tens of millions of unique TCR beta chains were shared, per a later count. Using immunoSEQ multiplex PCR, the repertoire was profiled, and TCRdb retains in-frame clones only, with some absent. V and J calls and clone size come straight from that table; D and trimming were deduced from the DNA. This table holds some 130,000 clones, about 10% found once. Germline V gene sequence: CDR1 SGHRS, CDR2 YFSETQ. This CDR3 has 12 residues. About this clone itself: The antigen is unknown.

This chain links TRBV5-1 with TRBJ1-1; possibly TRBD1 for D (6 bases). Sample: PBMCs. The sequence was collected from a man aged 45-65 years in good health and CMV-seronegative. The CDR3 bases are TGCGCTAGCGGGACACAGAACACTGAAGCTTTCTTT. This codes for CASGTQNTEAFF.